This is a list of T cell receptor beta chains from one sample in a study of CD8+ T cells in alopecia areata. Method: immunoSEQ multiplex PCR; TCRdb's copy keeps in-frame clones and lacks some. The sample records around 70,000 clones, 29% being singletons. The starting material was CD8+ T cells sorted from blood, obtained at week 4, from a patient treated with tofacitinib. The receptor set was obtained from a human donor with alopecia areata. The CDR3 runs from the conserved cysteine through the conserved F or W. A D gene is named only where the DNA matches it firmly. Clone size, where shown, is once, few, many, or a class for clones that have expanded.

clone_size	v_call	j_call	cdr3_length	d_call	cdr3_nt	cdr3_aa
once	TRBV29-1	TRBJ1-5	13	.	TGCAGCGTTGTAGGGGATAGCAATCAGCCCCAGCATTTT	CSVVGDSNQPQHF
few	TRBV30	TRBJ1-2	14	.	TGTGCCTGGAGTGGTGACTCAATAGGGTATGGCTACACCTTC	CAWSGDSIGYGYTF
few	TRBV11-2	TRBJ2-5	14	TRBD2	TGTGCCAGCAGCCCGTCGGGGGGCCAAGAGACCCAGTACTTC	CASSPSGGQETQYF
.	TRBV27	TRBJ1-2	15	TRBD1	TGTGCCAGCAGCGCCCAGGGGGCGCGGGTCTATGGCTACACCTTC	CASSAQGARVYGYTF
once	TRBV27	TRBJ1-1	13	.	TGTGCCAGCAGTTTAGGCCTGGGGGCTGAAGCTTTCTTT	CASSLGLGAEAFF
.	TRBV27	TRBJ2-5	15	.	TGTGCCAGCAGTCCCCGGCCGGGCGGGATGGAGACCCAGTACTTC	CASSPRPGGMETQYF
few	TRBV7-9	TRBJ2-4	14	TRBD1	TGTGCCAGCAGCTCGGGACAGGGATTCAACATTCAGTACTTC	CASSSGQGFNIQYF
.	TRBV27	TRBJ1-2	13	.	TGTGCCAGCAGTTCTGGGGCGGGGTATGGCTACACCTTC	CASSSGAGYGYTF
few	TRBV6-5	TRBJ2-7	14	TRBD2	TGTGCCAGCACCCGACTAGCGGGGACATACGAGCAGTACTTC	CASTRLAGTYEQYF
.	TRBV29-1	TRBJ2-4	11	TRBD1	TGCAGCGTTGTACAGGGGGGCATTCAGTACTTC	CSVVQGGIQYF
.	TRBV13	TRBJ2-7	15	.	TGTGCCAGCAGCTTAGAGCCAGCGACAACCTACGAGCAGTACTTC	CASSLEPATTYEQYF
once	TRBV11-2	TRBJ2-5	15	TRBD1	TGTGCCAGCAGCACCCCGGACAGGCGGGCCCAGACCCAGTACTTC	CASSTPDRRAQTQYF
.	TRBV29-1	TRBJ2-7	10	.	TGCAGCGTTGGAGGGAACGAGCAGTACTTC	CSVGGNEQYF
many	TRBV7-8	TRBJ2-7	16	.	TGTGCCAGCAGCCTCGGGGGACAGCCCCGTGCCTACGAGCAGTACTTC	CASSLGGQPRAYEQYF
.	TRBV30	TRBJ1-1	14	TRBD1	TGTGCCTGGAGCTGGGACAGATTGAACACTGAAGCTTTCTTT	CAWSWDRLNTEAFF
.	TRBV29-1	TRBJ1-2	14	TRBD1	TGCAGCGTTGAGTTGGGCAGGGGGCATCTGGGCTACACCTTC	CSVELGRGHLGYTF
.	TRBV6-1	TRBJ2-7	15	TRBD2	TGTGCCAGCAGCCTGAGCGGGAGGGCCGGGGAGGAGCAGTACTTC	CASSLSGRAGEEQYF
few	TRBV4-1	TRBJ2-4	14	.	TGCGCCAGCAGCCAGGTTGGTGAGGTGAACATTCAGTACTTC	CASSQVGEVNIQYF
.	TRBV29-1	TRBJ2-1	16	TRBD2	TGCAGCGTTGTTATCAGCGGGAGAGCCGTTTACAATGAGCAGTTCTTC	CSVVISGRAVYNEQFF
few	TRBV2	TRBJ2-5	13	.	TGTGCCAGCAGTTCAGGTTATGGAGAGACCCAGTACTTC	CASSSGYGETQYF
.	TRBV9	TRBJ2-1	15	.	TGTGCCAGCACCAGTGACGGTGGGGGTAACAATGAGCAGTTCTTC	CASTSDGGGNNEQFF
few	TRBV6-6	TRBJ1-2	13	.	TGTGCCAGCAGTTACCCCTCGACGGGGGGCTACACCTTC	CASSYPSTGGYTF
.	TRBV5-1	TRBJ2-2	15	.	TGCGCCAGCAGCTTGGGGCCGGACGGCACCGGGGAGCTGTTTTTT	CASSLGPDGTGELFF
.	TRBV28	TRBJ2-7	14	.	TGTGCCAGCAGTCTGGGGGCTGTTCTGGACGAGCAGTACTTC	CASSLGAVLDEQYF
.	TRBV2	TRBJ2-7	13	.	TGTGCCAGCAGTGCGGGCGGCGTCTACGAGCAGTACTTC	CASSAGGVYEQYF
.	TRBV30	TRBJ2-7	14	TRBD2	TGTGCCTGGAGCCCGGGACTACCCCCCCATGAGCAGTACTTC	CAWSPGLPPHEQYF
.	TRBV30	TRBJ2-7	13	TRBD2	TGTGCCCGGGGGGGTAGCGGTGCCTACGAGCAGTACTTC	CARGGSGAYEQYF
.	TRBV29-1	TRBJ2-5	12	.	TGCAGCGTCCAGCCGGGTCCTGAGACCCAGTACTTC	CSVQPGPETQYF
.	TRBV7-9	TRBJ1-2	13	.	TGTGCCAGCAGCAGAGACAGACTGTTTGGCTACACCTTC	CASSRDRLFGYTF
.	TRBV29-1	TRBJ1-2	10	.	TGCAGCTTTCAGGGAAATGGCTACACCTTC	CSFQGNGYTF
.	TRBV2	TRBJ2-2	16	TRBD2	TGTGCCAGCAGTGAAGGGTCTAGCGGGTTCACCGGGGAGCTGTTTTTT	CASSEGSSGFTGELFF
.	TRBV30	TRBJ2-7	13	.	TGTGCCTGGAGTGTTTTCGGGAGCTACGAGCAGTACTTC	CAWSVFGSYEQYF
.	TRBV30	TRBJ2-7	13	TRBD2	TGTGCCTCCTCACCGGGACTAGAGTACGAGCAGTACTTC	CASSPGLEYEQYF
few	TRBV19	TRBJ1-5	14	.	TGTGCCAGTAGTATACTAGGGAACAATCAGCCCCAGCATTTT	CASSILGNNQPQHF
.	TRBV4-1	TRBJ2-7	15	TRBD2	TGCGCCAGCAGCCCCATGACTAGCGGGAGTCGCGAGCAGTACTTC	CASSPMTSGSREQYF
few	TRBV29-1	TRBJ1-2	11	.	TGCAGCGTCGCCGCGGGGTATGGCTACACCTTC	CSVAAGYGYTF
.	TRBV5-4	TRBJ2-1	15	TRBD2	TGTGCCAGCAGCTTGGGAGCGGGAGCCTACAATGAGCAGTTCTTC	CASSLGAGAYNEQFF
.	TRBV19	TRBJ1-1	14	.	TGTGCCAGTAGTATTCGGTCAGCGAACACTGAAGCTTTCTTT	CASSIRSANTEAFF
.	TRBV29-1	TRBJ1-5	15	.	TGCAGCGTCCGTGAGGGGGGGATAAGGGATCAGCCCCAGCATTTT	CSVREGGIRDQPQHF
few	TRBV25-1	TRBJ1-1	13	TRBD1	TGTGCCAGCAGTGCTCAGGGGGGAACTGAAGCTTTCTTT	CASSAQGGTEAFF
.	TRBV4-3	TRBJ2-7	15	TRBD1	TGCGCCAGCAGCCAAGATCGGGACAGCTACTACGAGCAGTACTTC	CASSQDRDSYYEQYF
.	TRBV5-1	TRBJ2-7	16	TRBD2	TGCGCCAGCAGCGACCGGACTAGCGGGAGTCCCCACGAGCAGTACTTC	CASSDRTSGSPHEQYF
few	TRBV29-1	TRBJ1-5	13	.	TGCAGCGTGGCCCTTGGGGGGAATCAGCCCCAGCATTTT	CSVALGGNQPQHF
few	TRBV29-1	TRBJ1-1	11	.	TGCAGCGATACTATGGAGACTGAAGCTTTCTTT	CSDTMETEAFF
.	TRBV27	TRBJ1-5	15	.	TGTGCCAGCAGTTCGGGAGGACACACCAATCAGCCCCAGCATTTT	CASSSGGHTNQPQHF
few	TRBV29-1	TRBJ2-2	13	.	TGCAGCGCGATCGACCCCAGCACCGGGGAGCTGTTTTTT	CSAIDPSTGELFF
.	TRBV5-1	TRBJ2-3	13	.	TGCGCCAGCAGCTTGGCCGGTATAGATACGCAGTATTTT	CASSLAGIDTQYF
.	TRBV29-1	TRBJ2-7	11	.	TGCAGCGTTAAGGGGGCGGGAGAGCAGTACTTC	CSVKGAGEQYF
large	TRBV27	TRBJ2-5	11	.	TGTGCCAGCCGGACGGGCCGCACCCAGTACTTC	CASRTGRTQYF